These 5 T cell receptor beta chains share one sample of origin, sequenced in a study of blood T cell repertoires in COVID-19. Here immunoSEQ multiplex PCR was the method, and the copy in TCRdb shows in-frame clones only, minus some. The sample yields 100,000 to 150,000 clones, 88% seen once. Sequenced input: peripheral blood. The receptors come from a man in his 70s with active COVID-19.

V and J are TRBV29-1 and TRBJ2-1; 8 bases match TRBD2. The CDR3 runs 14 residues. V was clipped by 6 bases and J by 9 bases; unmatched bases: 13. Germline CDR1 is SQVTM and CDR2 is ANQGSEA. The DNA for the CDR3 is TGCAGCGTGGACATCGCGGGAGGCCGCGGTGAGCAGTTCTTC. This codes for CSVDIAGGRGEQFF.

This sequence joins TRBV18 and TRBJ2-1; D gene uncertain. Germline-derived CDR1 and CDR2 are KGHSH and LQKENI. V was cut by 3 bases and J by 0 bases, with 12 bases left in between. The CDR3 is 16 amino acids. The chain's CDR3 is CASSPRDPSSYNEQFF. The CDR3 DNA is TGTGCCAGCTCACCTCGAGACCCTAGCTCCTACAATGAGCAGTTCTTC.

This rearrangement joins TRBV5-1 to TRBJ2-3; 9 nucleotides line up with TRBD1. V shed 3 bases, J shed 2 bases, and the junction held 4 bases outside the gene matches. CDR3 length: 15 amino acids. Germline lookup yields CDR1 SGHRS and CDR2 YFSETQ. The CDR3 loop reads CASSSGQGYTDTQYF. CDR3 nucleotides: TGCGCCAGCAGCTCGGGACAGGGCTACACAGATACGCAGTATTTT.

The V and J genes are TRBV24-1 and TRBJ1-2; TRBD1 is a possible D gene (6 bases). The CDR3 sequence is 13 residues long. V was shortened by 9 bases and J by 7 bases, with 17 bases between the two germline ends. CDR1 is KGHDR, CDR2 SFDVKD, per germline. The CDR3 is CATGTPIFGGYTF. The CDR3 nucleotides read TGTGCCACCGGGACACCGATATTCGGTGGCTACACCTTC.

The gene calls are TRBV27 and TRBJ1-1, with D unclear. Germline V gene sequence: CDR1 MNHEY, CDR2 SMNVEV (reference sequence). Trimming removed 3 bases from V and 1 base from J, with 6 bases in between. The length of the CDR3 is 13 residues. CDR3 residues: CASSFARNTEAFF. As DNA, the CDR3 is TGTGCCAGCAGTTTTGCGAGGAACACTGAAGCTTTCTTT.